Included here is one TCR beta chain sequence, with context. This sample stems from a study of siplizumab effects on memory and regulatory T cells. The repertoire was sequenced with immunoSEQ multiplex PCR; TCRdb's copy has only in-frame clones and lacks some. Of around 61,000 clones listed, less than 98% are singletons. The sequenced material came from naive CD8+ T cells sorted from blood. This TCR came from a human donor in good health.

As DNA, the CDR3 is TGTGCCAGCAGTTTCCTCTCTGGGACTAGCGGGAGGGCCGGGCAGGAGACCCAGTACTTC. It translates to CASSFLSGTSGRAGQETQYF. The chain has TRBV27 and TRBJ2-5; 16 bases line up with TRBD2. CDR1 is MNHEY, CDR2 SMNVEV, per germline (reference sequence). CDR3 size: 20 residues. Trimming at V came to 3 bases and at J to 5 bases, leaving 15 bases not matched to a gene.